The clone carrying this T cell receptor beta chain was observed at least ten times. The antigen is undetermined. This entry is derived from a study of tumor and adjacent non-tumor tissue in lung cancer. Study-level results: In normal lung, the top 100 clones were significantly more dominant than in tumor. Significantly higher TCR diversity was found in tumor than normal lung. Higher tumor TCR diversity was associated with shorter survival.

The template was RNA from unsorted bulk tissue. CDR1 is SGDLS and CDR2 is YYNGEE in the germline V gene. The CDR3 is 12 residues long. Between the trimmed V and J ends, which lost 0 bases and 7 bases, there was a span of 4 bases. Three rounds of nested PCR, following a modified ARM-PCR protocol, produced the TCRbeta library. TCRdb used MiXCR to reprocess the multiplex PCR reads, holding one entry per CDR3 protein. The table has under 140,000 distinct CDR3 sequences, over 70% seen once. The rearrangement uses TRBV9 and TRBJ2-2; D is ambiguous. Input material: lung tumor tissue. This clonotype was obtained from a man in his 70s with non-small cell lung cancer. The CDR3 reads CASSVVNGELFF. DNA for the CDR3: TGTGCCAGCAGCGTAGTAAACGGGGAGCTGTTTTTT.